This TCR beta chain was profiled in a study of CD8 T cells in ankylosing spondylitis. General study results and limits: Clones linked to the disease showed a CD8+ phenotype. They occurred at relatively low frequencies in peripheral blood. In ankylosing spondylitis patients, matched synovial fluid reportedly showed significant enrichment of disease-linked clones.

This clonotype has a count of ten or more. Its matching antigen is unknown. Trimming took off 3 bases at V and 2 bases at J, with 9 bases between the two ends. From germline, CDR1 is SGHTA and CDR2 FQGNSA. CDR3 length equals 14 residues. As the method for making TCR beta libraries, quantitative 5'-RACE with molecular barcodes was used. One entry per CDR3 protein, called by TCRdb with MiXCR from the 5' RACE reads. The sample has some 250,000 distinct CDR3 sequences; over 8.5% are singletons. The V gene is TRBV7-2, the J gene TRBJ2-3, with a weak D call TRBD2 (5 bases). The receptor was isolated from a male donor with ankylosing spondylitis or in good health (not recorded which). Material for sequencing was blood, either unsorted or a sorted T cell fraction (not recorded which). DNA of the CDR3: TGTGCCAGCAGCTTTTCGACTATCACAGATACGCAGTATTTT. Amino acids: CASSFSTITDTQYF. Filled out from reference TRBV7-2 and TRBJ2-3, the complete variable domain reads GAGVSQSPSNKVTEKGKDVELRCDPISGHTALYWYRQSLGQGLEFLIYFQGNSAPDKSGLPSDRFSAERTGGSVSTLTIQRTQQEDSAVYLCASSFSTITDTQYFGPGTRLTVL.